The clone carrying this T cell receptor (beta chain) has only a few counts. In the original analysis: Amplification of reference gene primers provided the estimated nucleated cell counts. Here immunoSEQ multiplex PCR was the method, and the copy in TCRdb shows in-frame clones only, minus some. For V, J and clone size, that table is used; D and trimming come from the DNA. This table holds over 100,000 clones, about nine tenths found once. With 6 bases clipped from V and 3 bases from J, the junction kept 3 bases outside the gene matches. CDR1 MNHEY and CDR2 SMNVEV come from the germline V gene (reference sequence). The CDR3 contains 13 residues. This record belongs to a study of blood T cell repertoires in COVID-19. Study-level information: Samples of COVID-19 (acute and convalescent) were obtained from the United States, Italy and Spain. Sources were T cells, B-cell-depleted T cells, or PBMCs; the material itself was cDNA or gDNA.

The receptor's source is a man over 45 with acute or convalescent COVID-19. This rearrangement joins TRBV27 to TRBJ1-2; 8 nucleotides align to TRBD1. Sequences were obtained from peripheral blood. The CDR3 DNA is TGTGCCAGCAGGGGACAGGAAGACTATGGCTACACCTTC. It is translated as CASRGQEDYGYTF.